The clone carrying this T cell receptor beta chain was observed a few times. As yet, its antigen is unknown. The record originates from a study of CD8+ T cells in alopecia areata. Turning to the study itself: Treatment comprised oral tofacitinib, 5 to 10 mg twice daily, in treated patients. Treated patients were scored for severity by percent of scalp affected.

Deletions cut 5 bases from V and 6 bases from J, with 21 bases between. Germline lookup yields CDR1 SGHTS and CDR2 YDEGEE. CDR3 length: 16 residues. Sequencing used cDNA as its template, made by extracting RNA and reverse transcribing it. The method was immunoSEQ multiplex PCR; TCRdb's version includes in-frame clones alone and lacks a portion of them. The sample includes hundreds of thousands of clones, 66% of them seen just once. Broader study findings: Sequenced scalp T cells also include alphabeta T cells resident in normal skin. Although TCR sharing was seen in mice, sharing across patients was less clear, possibly for HLA-related reasons.

The treatment denotes: oral pan-JAK inhibitor, 5-10 mg twice daily. The V and J genes are TRBV5-8 and TRBJ2-1; tentative D call: TRBD2 (7 bases). This receptor was identified in a human donor with alopecia areata. The sample in question was CD4+ T cells sorted from blood, obtained between weeks 43 and 45, from a patient treated with tofacitinib. This CDR3 reads CASSLRSQGGGNEQFF. DNA of the CDR3: TGTGCCAGCAGTTTGCGCTCTCAAGGGGGGGGCAATGAGCAGTTCTTC.